This T cell receptor beta chain derives from a study of cytomegalovirus exposure and HLA in healthy donors. Study-level background: Both the roughly 120 validation repertoires and the approximately 670 first-cohort repertoires used the same platform, as reported by a later analysis. Overall study results and limits: The study designated roughly 150 TCR beta chains cytomegalovirus-associated.

V shed 0 bases, J shed 5 bases, and the junction held 8 bases outside the gene matches. Germline CDR1 and CDR2: GTSNPN and SVGIG (reference sequence). The CDR3 is made up of 15 amino acids. Profiling relied on immunoSEQ multiplex PCR, and the TCRdb table lists in-frame clones only, not all of them. The sample contains some 150,000 clones, roughly nine tenths of which appear only once. It was the approximately 110-subject validation cohort, separate from the approximately 620-subject first cohort, to which the donors belonged. As concerns this clone: Its antigen is not identified.

This clonotype was obtained from a man aged 18 to 30 in good health and CMV-seropositive. Sequencing was carried out using PBMCs. The chain links TRBV30 to TRBJ2-7, with TRBD1 identical over 9 bases. The CDR3: CAWSVKGQGSNEQYF. For the CDR3, the DNA is TGTGCCTGGAGTGTAAAAGGACAGGGGAGCAACGAGCAGTACTTC.